These 11 T cell receptor beta chains were sequenced from one sample in a study of response to subunit inactivated influenza vaccine. TCRdb used MiXCR to reprocess the RT-PCR reads, holding one entry per CDR3 protein. The sample carries approximately 500,000 distinct CDR3 sequences, under 30% recorded once. These same records also appear under a second study, on T cells expressing NK-cell markers. From that second work: With UMIs, 5'RACE template switching was used to make TCR beta cDNA.

Sequenced material: CD4+ T cells sorted from PBMCs, taken 12 days after vaccination. The receptors derive from a man aged 50-60 years who received an inactivated influenza vaccine.

The chain carries TRBV3-1 and TRBJ1-3; D not resolved. The CDR3 is 14 residues long. CDR1 is LGHDT, CDR2 YNNKEL, per germline (reference sequence). V was pared by 4 bases and J by 0 bases, with 7 bases between. CDR3 coding DNA: TGTGCCAGCAGCCCACGCGTCTCTGGAAACACCATATATTTT. It codes for CASSPRVSGNTIYF.

This sequence joins TRBV28 and TRBJ2-7; 7 bases align to TRBD1. V was pared by 4 bases and J by 0 bases, with 9 bases of the junction left unmatched. The CDR3 has 16 residues. CDR1 and CDR2 from the germline V gene are MDHEN and SYDVKM. CDR3 loop: CASSSVPGGNSYEQYF. DNA of the CDR3: TGTGCCAGCAGTTCCGTCCCAGGGGGAAACTCCTACGAGCAGTACTTC.

In this sample, this clonotype turned up a few times. The chain joins TRBV20-1 to TRBJ1-1, with 8 positions matching TRBD1. CDR3 length: 14 residues. CDR1 is DFQATT, CDR2 SNEGSKA, per germline (reference sequence). V was pared by 3 bases and J by 6 bases, with 9 bases of the junction left unmatched. In nucleotides, the CDR3 is TGCAGTGCTAGGGCCCCAGGGGGCACGGCTGAAGCTTTCTTT. This gives the protein CSARAPGGTAEAFF.

V usage is TRBV12-3 or TRBV12-4 and J usage is TRBJ2-1, with 7 positions matching TRBD2. This CDR3 spans 13 amino acids. V shed 2 bases and J 12 bases; nucleotides not matched to a gene: 7. The DNA of the CDR3 is TGTGCCAGCAGTTTACGTGCAGCGGGGAGGCAGTTCTTC. It codes for CASSLRAAGRQFF.

The V and J genes are TRBV6-5 and TRBJ1-1; D remains unclear. Trimming pared 6 bases from V and 4 bases from J, leaving 6 bases between. The CDR3 has 11 residues. The germline CDR1 and CDR2 sequences are MNHEY and SVGAGI. The DNA of the CDR3 is TGTGCCAGCAGACGGGGCACTGAAGCTTTCTTT. Encoded protein: CASRRGTEAFF.

This chain uses TRBV5-1 with TRBJ2-7, with 8 bases that match TRBD2. Germline V gene data show CDR1 as SGHRS and CDR2 as YFSETQ. CDR3 length equals 14 residues. Losses at the gene ends were 4 bases for V and 6 bases for J; bases not matched to a gene: 9. The CDR3 nucleotides read TGCGCCAGCAGCCTCGGCGGGAGGTATGTCGAGCAGTACTTC. Translation gives CASSLGGRYVEQYF.

This clonotype was seen a handful of times. The chain carries TRBV7-8 and TRBJ2-1, with D perhaps given as TRBD1 or TRBD2 (5 bases each). The V end lost 0 bases, the J end lost 3 bases, and 12 bases lay between the germline ends. There are 16 residues in the CDR3. The germline CDR1 and CDR2 sequences are SGHVS and FQNEAQ. CDR3 sequence (DNA): TGTGCCAGCAGCTTAGCGGGACCGATAGACTACAATGAGCAGTTCTTC. As protein: CASSLAGPIDYNEQFF.

This clonotype has a handful of counts. The V gene is TRBV20-1, the J gene TRBJ2-3; 8 positions match TRBD1. Germline V lookup: CDR1 DFQATT, CDR2 SNEGSKA (reference sequence). The CDR3 consists of 13 residues. The trim removed 6 bases at V and 5 bases at J, leaving 7 bases unmatched. The CDR3: CSAKVDRGDTQYF. The DNA for the CDR3 is TGCAGTGCCAAAGTTGACAGGGGAGATACGCAGTATTTT.

This clonotype has ten or more counts. The chain uses TRBV18 and TRBJ2-3; no reliable D call. The CDR3 loop spans 16 amino acids. V lost 0 bases to trimming and J lost 0 bases, with 10 bases between them. CDR1 is KGHSH, CDR2 LQKENI, per germline. The chain's CDR3 is CASSPPFHGSTDTQYF. The CDR3, as DNA: TGTGCCAGCTCACCACCGTTTCACGGGAGCACAGATACGCAGTATTTT.

The chain couples TRBV20-1 to TRBJ2-1; TRBD2 aligns across 8 bases. CDR1 and CDR2 (germline): DFQATT, SNEGSKA (reference sequence). There are 14 residues in the CDR3. V shed 3 bases and J 4 bases; nucleotides not matched to a gene: 5. The CDR3 here is CSARTSVRYNEQFF. CDR3 coding DNA: TGCAGTGCTAGGACTAGCGTCAGATACAATGAGCAGTTCTTC.

There are a few counts of this clonotype. This chain joins TRBV6-5 and TRBJ1-2; no clear D. CDR1 is MNHEY and CDR2 is SVGAGI in the germline V gene. V lost 10 bases, J lost 4 bases, and 10 bases lay in between. The CDR3 sequence is 11 residues long. CDR3 amino acids: CATKYSYGYTF. The CDR3 DNA reads TGTGCCACCAAATACAGCTATGGCTACACCTTC.